This T cell receptor (beta chain) is from a study of T cell clonotyping in hematopoietic cell transplantation. Time point specified: recipient sample about 28 days before transplant, after cytoreduction. Sequenced by immunoSEQ multiplex PCR; TCRdb stores in-frame clones only, minus some. The data show about 45,000 clones, 80% to 85% seen once. The CDR3 covers 14 residues. With 10 bases clipped from V and 6 bases from J, the junction kept 10 bases outside the gene matches. The germline V gene encodes CDR1 LNHDA and CDR2 SQIVND (reference sequence). The sample in question was peripheral blood mononuclear cells, obtained before stem cell transplant. The sequence derives from a man in his sixties with myelodysplastic syndrome. Some clones in this sample may be carry-over from other donors' samples. This chain connects TRBV19 to TRBJ2-3, with 10 bases identical to TRBD2. CDR3 DNA sequence: TGTGCCACGTCCGGGCTAGCGGGGGTGGATACGCAGTATTTT. This sequence encodes CATSGLAGVDTQYF.